The 5 T cell receptor beta chains presented below share a single source sample, sequenced in a study of a mutant IDH1 vaccine in newly diagnosed glioma. TCRdb keeps only in-frame clones here, not all; method: immunoSEQ multiplex PCR. The table shows roughly 51,000 clones, with 80% to 90% occurring only once. Specified time point: week 23, last vaccination. Every single dose of the vaccine, 300 ug of mutant IDH1 20-mer peptide, came with topical imiquimod. These receptors have no known antigen. Sequenced here: PBMCs, sampled from a glioma patient whose treatment included an IDH1 peptide vaccine. These receptors were obtained from a woman aged 40 to 55 with glioma. Some clones in this sample may be carry-over from other donors' samples.

This clone was seen just once. The chain uses TRBV4-2 and TRBJ1-2; D is perhaps TRBD1 (5 bases). CDR3 size: 16 residues. Trimming stripped 0 bases from V and 2 bases from J, with 13 bases between. Germline V gene lookup returns CDR1 LGHNA and CDR2 YNFKEQ. CDR3 sequence reads: CASSQDAGGPNYGYTF. CDR3 DNA sequence: TGTGCCAGCAGCCAAGATGCGGGGGGACCCAACTATGGCTACACCTTC.

The chain has TRBV5-6 and TRBJ1-5, with a weak D call TRBD1 (5 bases). The CDR3 is 17 amino acids. V was cut by 2 bases and J by 1 base, with 16 bases left in between. Germline values: CDR1 SGHDT, CDR2 YYEEEE. In nucleotides, the CDR3 is TGTGCCAGCAGCTTTTCGACAGCTAAGAGGAGCAATCAGCCCCAGCATTTT. Translating gives CASSFSTAKRSNQPQHF.

The chain uses TRBV18 and TRBJ2-1, with D perhaps given as TRBD1 or TRBD2 (5 bases each). The V and J ends lost 4 bases and 9 bases respectively, with 19 bases between them. The germline CDR1 and CDR2 sequences are KGHSH and LQKENI. The CDR3 is 15 residues long. For the CDR3, the DNA is TGTGCCAGCTCACACAACAGGACAAAAGGGAGTGAGCAGTTCTTC. It translates to CASSHNRTKGSEQFF.

The CDR3 spells CASSEAAVSNQPQHF. The CDR3 region has the DNA TGTGCCAGCAGTGAAGCGGCGGTTAGCAATCAGCCCCAGCATTTT. The chain joins TRBV6-1 to TRBJ1-5; no definite D call. Germline V gene sequence: CDR1 MNHNS, CDR2 SASEGT. V lost 0 bases, J lost 0 bases, and 6 bases lay in between. This CDR3 has 15 residues.

V is TRBV20-1 and J is TRBJ1-3, with D unclear. CDR1 DFQATT and CDR2 SNEGSKA come from the germline V gene (reference sequence). The CDR3 is made up of 11 amino acids. The germline V and J ends were trimmed by 0 bases and 12 bases, with 9 bases remaining between them. The CDR3, as DNA: TGCAGTGCTAGAGACAGCCCAGGCATATATTTT. Encoded protein: CSARDSPGIYF.